Presented here are 3 T cell receptor beta chains from one specimen sequenced in a study of memory CD4+ T cells and cytomegalovirus serostatus. Single viable CD3+CD4+CD8-CD45RO+ cells were sorted as the memory CD4+ T cells. Assay used: immunoSEQ multiplex PCR; TCRdb lists only in-frame clones, some missing. The repertoire holds over 35,000 clones, about 78% seen once, with approximately 0.96% in the top ten. Sequencing input: memory CD4+ T cells from blood. Receptors originate from an adult in good health and CMV-seronegative.

The chain employs TRBV11-2 and TRBJ1-6, with no clear D. Germline V CDR1 and CDR2: SGHAT, FQNNGV. The CDR3 length is 18 residues. Trimming took off 0 bases at V and 0 bases at J, with 12 bases between the two ends. CDR3 in DNA: TGTGCCAGCAGCTTAGATGGGCGACGGAGCTCCTATAATTCACCCCTCCACTTT. This sequence encodes CASSLDGRRSSYNSPLHF.

The gene calls are TRBV6-5 and TRBJ2-7; D is perhaps TRBD1 or TRBD2 (5 bases each). Trimming pared 0 bases from V and 5 bases from J, leaving 17 bases between. This CDR3 has 16 amino acids. Germline loops: CDR1 MNHEY, CDR2 SVGAGI. In nucleotides, the CDR3 is TGTGCCAGCAGTTACTCGAGGGCGGGCGCAGGGAACGAGCAGTACTTC. It specifies CASSYSRAGAGNEQYF.

This chain links TRBV6-6 with TRBJ1-1, with D possibly TRBD1 on 5 matching bases. Trimming stripped 5 bases from V and 5 bases from J, with 18 bases between. The CDR3 loop spans 15 amino acids. Germline V CDR1 and CDR2: MNHNY, SVGAGI (reference sequence). CDR3 DNA sequence: TGTGCCAGCAGTACCAATTGGGGGAGTAGTACTGAAGCTTTCTTT. Protein sequence: CASSTNWGSSTEAFF.